This T cell receptor beta chain was recorded in a study of T cells in Graves' hyperthyroidism and ophthalmopathy. Overall study results and limits: A median roughly 6.6 months before onset, the model predicted ophthalmopathy.

Looked up from germline, CDR1 is GTSNPN and CDR2 is SVGIG (reference sequence). The CDR3 is 11 residues long. The ends were cut back, 5 bases at V and 0 bases at J, with 5 bases in the middle. It was RNA transcripts that yielded the amplified TCR beta CDR3 regions. With the HTBI primer set, the TCR CDR3 went through a first round of RT-PCR. MiXCR, run by TCRdb on the multiplex PCR reads, gives a single entry per CDR3 protein. The sample carries some 250,000 distinct CDR3 sequences, more than 14% recorded once. Aged 18 to 65, the patients had hyperthyroidism that was newly diagnosed and had lasted under 2 months. Not enrolled were patients with uncontrolled infection, other autoimmune disease, pregnancy or lactation. PBMCs stemmed from around 9.3 ml fresh peripheral blood. This clonotype occurred many times. Its antigen is still unknown.

Material for sequencing was blood. The sequence derives from a woman aged 40 to 49 with Graves' hyperthyroidism that later progressed to Graves' ophthalmopathy. V usage is TRBV30 and J usage is TRBJ2-7; D gene unclear. The chain's CDR3 is CAWGFSYEQYF. The CDR3 nucleotides read TGTGCCTGGGGATTCTCCTACGAGCAGTACTTC.